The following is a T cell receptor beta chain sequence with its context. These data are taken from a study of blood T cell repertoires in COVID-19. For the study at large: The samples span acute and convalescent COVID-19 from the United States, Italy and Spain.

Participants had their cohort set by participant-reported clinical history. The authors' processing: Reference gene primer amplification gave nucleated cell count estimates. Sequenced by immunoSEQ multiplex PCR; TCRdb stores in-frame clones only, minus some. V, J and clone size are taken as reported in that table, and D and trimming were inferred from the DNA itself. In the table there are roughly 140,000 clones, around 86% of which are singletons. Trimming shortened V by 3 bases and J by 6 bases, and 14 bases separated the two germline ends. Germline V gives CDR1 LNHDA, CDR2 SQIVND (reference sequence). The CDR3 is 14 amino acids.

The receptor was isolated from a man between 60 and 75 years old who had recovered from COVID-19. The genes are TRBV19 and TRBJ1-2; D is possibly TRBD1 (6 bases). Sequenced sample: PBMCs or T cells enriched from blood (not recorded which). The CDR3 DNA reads TGTGCCAGTAGTATCGACAGGAGTATGGATGGCTACACCTTC. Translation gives CASSIDRSMDGYTF.